Listed below are T cell receptor beta chains from one sample, sequenced in a study of response to subunit inactivated influenza vaccine. TCRdb re-called the RT-PCR reads with MiXCR, one entry per CDR3 protein. The sample consists of about 570,000 distinct CDR3 sequences, around 11% of them appearing once. These same data were also listed under a study on T cells expressing NK-cell markers.

Here the sequenced sample was PBMCs from blood, taken on the day of vaccination. Source of these receptors: a man aged 50 or older who received an inactivated influenza vaccine. The CDR3 runs from the conserved cysteine through the conserved F or W. D genes are given only for firm matches. Only some rows state a clone size, as once, few, many or a class for expanded clones.

d_gene	v_gene	abundance	j_gene	CDR3aa	CDR3nt
TRBD1	TRBV4-2	NA	TRBJ2-5	CASSPGTGGVGETQYF	TGTGCCAGCAGCCCAGGGACAGGGGGCGTCGGTGAGACCCAGTACTTC
NA	TRBV9	few	TRBJ1-6	CASSVRSSYNSPLHF	TGTGCCAGCAGCGTCCGAAGCTCCTATAATTCACCCCTCCACTTT
NA	TRBV12-3/TRBV12-4	NA	TRBJ1-1	CASSWDIYTEAFF	TGTGCCAGCAGCTGGGACATTTACACTGAAGCTTTCTTT
TRBD1	TRBV7-2	NA	TRBJ1-1	CASSPDRGWTEAFF	TGTGCCAGCAGCCCGGACAGGGGTTGGACTGAAGCTTTCTTT
TRBD1	TRBV20-1	few	TRBJ2-7	CSATTRQGSYEQYF	TGCAGTGCTACCACAAGACAGGGTTCCTACGAGCAGTACTTC
TRBD1	TRBV5-1	NA	TRBJ1-4	CASSIGTGAPNEKLFF	TGCGCCAGCAGCATCGGGACAGGGGCTCCTAATGAAAAACTGTTTTTT
NA	TRBV30	many	TRBJ2-1	CAWSVLTSPYNEQFF	TGTGCCTGGAGTGTACTGACCAGCCCCTACAATGAGCAGTTCTTC
NA	TRBV3-1	once	TRBJ2-1	CASSHGLLNEQFF	TGTGCCAGCAGCCACGGACTACTCAATGAGCAGTTCTTC
NA	TRBV5-1	many	TRBJ2-2	CASSFGGFNAGELFF	TGCGCCAGCAGCTTTGGGGGTTTCAATGCCGGGGAGCTGTTTTTT
NA	TRBV20-1	NA	TRBJ1-2	CSATQLPYLYGYTF	TGCAGTGCTACACAGCTGCCCTACCTCTATGGCTACACCTTC
TRBD1	TRBV5-5	many	TRBJ2-2	CASSWTGVNTGELFF	TGTGCCAGCAGCTGGACAGGGGTTAACACCGGGGAGCTGTTTTTT
NA	TRBV11-2	NA	TRBJ2-5	CASSPGQGLGGTQYF	TGTGCCAGCAGCCCGGGGCAGGGGCTCGGTGGGACCCAGTACTTC
NA	TRBV20-1	few	TRBJ1-2	CSARVGSYGYTF	TGCAGTGCTAGAGTCGGTTCGTATGGCTACACCTTC
TRBD2	TRBV5-1	NA	TRBJ2-3	CASSDGLAADTQYF	TGCGCCAGCAGCGATGGACTAGCAGCCGATACGCAGTATTTT
TRBD1	TRBV6-2/TRBV6-3	many	TRBJ2-7	CASSRTLTGVYEQYF	TGTGCCAGCAGCCGCACCTTGACAGGGGTGTACGAGCAGTACTTC
NA	TRBV7-9	NA	TRBJ2-1	CASSPPDGHIYNEQFF	TGTGCCAGCAGCCCCCCGGACGGGCACATATACAATGAGCAGTTCTTC
TRBD1	TRBV27	NA	TRBJ2-7	CASSFAGTGNEQYF	TGTGCCAGCAGTTTCGCCGGGACAGGGAACGAGCAGTACTTC
NA	TRBV15	NA	TRBJ2-1	CATSRAGLSYNEQFF	TGTGCCACCAGCAGAGCGGGCCTTTCCTACAATGAGCAGTTCTTC
TRBD2	TRBV7-2	few	TRBJ2-5	CASSSWTSGGQETQYF	TGTGCCAGCAGCTCTTGGACTAGCGGGGGGCAAGAGACCCAGTACTTC
TRBD1	TRBV10-3	few	TRBJ1-5	CAISERQGGSSNQPQHF	TGTGCCATCAGTGAACGGCAGGGGGGTTCAAGCAATCAGCCCCAGCATTTT
TRBD2	TRBV2	few	TRBJ2-1	CASSEGGNEQFF	TGTGCCAGCAGTGAGGGGGGGAATGAGCAGTTCTTC
NA	TRBV5-1	many	TRBJ1-5	CASSADGNWAQPQHF	TGCGCCAGCAGCGCGGACGGGAATTGGGCTCAGCCCCAGCATTTT
TRBD1	TRBV20-1	NA	TRBJ1-6	CSARGGTGTGINSPLHF	TGCAGTGCTAGAGGGGGGACCGGGACAGGGATTAATTCACCCCTCCACTTT
NA	TRBV7-2	NA	TRBJ2-5	CASSIQGGYETQYF	TGTGCCAGCAGTATCCAGGGGGGGTATGAGACCCAGTACTTC
NA	TRBV15	NA	TRBJ2-7	CATSRDKGAIYEQYF	TGTGCCACCAGCAGAGATAAGGGCGCGATCTACGAGCAGTACTTC
NA	TRBV28	NA	TRBJ2-1	CASSPPALVEQFF	TGTGCCAGCAGTCCCCCCGCGTTGGTTGAGCAGTTCTTC
NA	TRBV30	many	TRBJ2-7	CAWERAYEQYF	TGTGCCTGGGAGCGGGCCTACGAGCAGTACTTC
NA	TRBV5-6	few	TRBJ2-2	CASSLVYTANTGELFF	TGTGCCAGCAGCTTGGTTTACACTGCGAACACCGGGGAGCTGTTTTTT
TRBD1	TRBV10-2	few	TRBJ1-1	CATTPYRGLGEAFF	TGCGCCACTACCCCCTACAGGGGCCTGGGGGAAGCTTTCTTT
TRBD1	TRBV20-1	few	TRBJ2-7	CSAREDRGSSYEQYF	TGCAGTGCTAGAGAGGACAGGGGGAGCTCCTACGAGCAGTACTTC
NA	TRBV7-2	NA	TRBJ2-7	CASSVGTFSYEQYF	TGTGCCAGCAGCGTTGGGACTTTTTCCTACGAGCAGTACTTC
NA	TRBV7-9	few	TRBJ2-1	CASSLAGRNEQFF	TGTGCCAGCAGCTTAGCAGGGCGCAATGAGCAGTTCTTC
TRBD1	TRBV29-1	few	TRBJ2-7	CSVVYRGTYEQYF	TGCAGCGTTGTCTACAGGGGGACCTACGAGCAGTACTTC
TRBD2	TRBV10-3	few	TRBJ2-5	CAIKMAGGETQYF	TGTGCCATCAAAATGGCGGGGGGCGAGACCCAGTACTTC
NA	TRBV29-1	few	TRBJ2-4	CRGTLAKNIQYF	TGCAGGGGGACCTTAGCCAAAAACATTCAGTACTTC
NA	TRBV5-1	NA	TRBJ2-7	CASSLWTGGYEQYF	TGCGCCAGCAGCTTGTGGACAGGAGGGTACGAGCAGTACTTC
NA	TRBV27	NA	TRBJ2-7	CASSSLPGPIQEQYF	TGTGCCAGCAGTTCCCTGCCGGGACCTATTCAAGAGCAGTACTTC
NA	TRBV12-3/TRBV12-4	few	TRBJ2-1	CASSPPGANEQFF	TGTGCCAGCAGTCCCCCAGGGGCCAATGAGCAGTTCTTC
NA	TRBV6-1	few	TRBJ2-7	CASSPGPITYEQYF	TGTGCCAGCAGCCCGGGACCCATAACCTACGAGCAGTACTTC
NA	TRBV5-1	NA	TRBJ2-1	CASSLRSGLDYNEQFF	TGCGCCAGCAGCTTGCGGTCGGGGCTAGACTACAATGAGCAGTTCTTC
NA	TRBV3-1	few	TRBJ1-1	CASSRRDRKAFF	TGTGCCAGCAGCCGACGGGATCGGAAAGCTTTCTTT
TRBD1	TRBV12-3/TRBV12-4	many	TRBJ2-5	CASSFAGTGAGTQYF	TGTGCCAGCAGTTTCGCCGGGACAGGTGCGGGGACCCAGTACTTC
NA	TRBV7-6	few	TRBJ2-5	CASSLGTYRQETQYF	TGTGCCAGCAGCTTAGGGACTTACCGACAAGAGACCCAGTACTTC
NA	TRBV29-1	NA	TRBJ1-4	CSVVPGAGGEKLFF	TGCAGCGTTGTCCCGGGAGCGGGGGGTGAAAAACTGTTTTTT
NA	TRBV7-2	few	TRBJ2-1	CASSRAGTGEWEQFF	TGTGCCAGCAGCCGAGCCGGGACGGGAGAGTGGGAGCAGTTCTTC
NA	TRBV6-2/TRBV6-3	few	TRBJ1-1	CASSAPGLGDTEAFF	TGTGCCAGCAGTGCACCGGGACTGGGGGACACTGAAGCTTTCTTT
NA	TRBV20-1	many	TRBJ2-7	CSGGFDYEQYF	TGCAGTGGAGGCTTTGACTACGAGCAGTACTTC
NA	TRBV5-1	NA	TRBJ2-1	CASSYTGQSGGRQFF	TGCGCCAGCAGCTACACTGGACAGAGCGGAGGTCGGCAGTTCTTC
NA	TRBV4-3	NA	TRBJ2-5	CASSQVRTSQGTQYF	TGCGCCAGCAGCCAAGTTAGGACATCTCAAGGGACCCAGTACTTC
NA	TRBV7-6	few	TRBJ2-7	CASSSGDPSLEQYF	TGTGCCAGCAGCTCCGGGGACCCGTCCCTCGAGCAGTACTTC